The sequence of this T cell receptor beta chain was determined in a study of OX40 agonist ivuxolimab in advanced cancers. The overall study: With a range of 23 to 79, age averaged approximately 64 years, and about 83% were male.

Findings and limits, study-wide: The CD4+ and CD8+ T cells in the blood had expanded clonally by week 6 at 0.1 to 3.0 mg/kg. The mean number of expanded clones was higher in CD8+ T cells than in CD4+.

People who had autoimmune disease history or systemic immunosuppression were excluded. This clone was observed a few times. Antigen specificity is unknown. Here immunoSEQ multiplex PCR was the method, and the copy in TCRdb shows in-frame clones only, minus some. The repertoire holds about 20,000 clones, 75% to 90% seen once, with around 49% in the top ten. The V gene lost 5 bases and the J gene lost 4 bases, with 14 bases spanning the gap. Germline CDR1 and CDR2: LNHDA and SQIVND (reference sequence). CDR3 length equals 14 residues. The gene calls are TRBV19 and TRBJ1-1, with TRBD1 as a possible D gene (5 bases). This receptor was identified in an adult with an advanced solid tumor such as melanoma, head and neck, liver or kidney cancer. Material: CD4+ or CD8+ T cells sorted from blood, obtained in a trial of the OX40 agonist ivuxolimab. The DNA of the CDR3 is TGTGCCAGTAGTGCCCGGGACCTCGTCACTGAAGCTTTCTTT. This gives the protein CASSARDLVTEAFF.